This TCR beta chain was retrieved from a study of spatial heterogeneity in lung cancer. This clonotype occurred many times. Indicated time point: sample taken at primary tumor resection. In each case, whole RNA from tumor, nontumor lung or frozen PBMC was sequenced unsorted. Donors were about 70 untreated early-stage non-small cell lung cancer patients. V dropped 4 bases and J dropped 0 bases, with 8 bases sitting between them. Germline CDR1 and CDR2: WSHSY and SAAADI. This CDR3 region has 14 residues. Every TCR cDNA molecule bore a unique molecular identifier. TCRdb redid the calling of the 5' RACE reads with MiXCR, one entry per CDR3 protein. Among about 28,000 distinct CDR3 sequences, about 8.8% were seen once, and the ten largest hold under 40%.

The chain uses TRBV10-2 and TRBJ2-3, with a tentative D call TRBD2 (5 bases). Here the sequenced sample was PBMCs, taken at surgery. The clonotype originates from a female donor with early-stage non-small cell lung cancer. For the CDR3, the DNA is TGCGCCAGCAGTGCGGAGCGGAGCACAGATACGCAGTATTTT. Amino acids: CASSAERSTDTQYF.